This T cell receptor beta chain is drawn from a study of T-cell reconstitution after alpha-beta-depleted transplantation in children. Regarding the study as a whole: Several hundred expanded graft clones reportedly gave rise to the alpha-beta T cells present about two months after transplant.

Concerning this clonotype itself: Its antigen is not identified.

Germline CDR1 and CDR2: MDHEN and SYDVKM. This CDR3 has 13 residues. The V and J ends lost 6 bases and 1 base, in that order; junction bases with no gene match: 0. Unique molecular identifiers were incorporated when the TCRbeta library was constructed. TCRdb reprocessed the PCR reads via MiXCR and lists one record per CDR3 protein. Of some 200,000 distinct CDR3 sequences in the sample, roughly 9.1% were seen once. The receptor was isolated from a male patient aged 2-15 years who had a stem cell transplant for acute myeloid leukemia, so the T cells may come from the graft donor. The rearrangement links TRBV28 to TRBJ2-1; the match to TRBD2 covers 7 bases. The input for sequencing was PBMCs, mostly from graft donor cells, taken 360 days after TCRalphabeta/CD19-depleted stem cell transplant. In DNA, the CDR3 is TGTGCCAGCAGGGGACTATCCTACAATGAGCAGTTCTTC. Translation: CASRGLSYNEQFF.